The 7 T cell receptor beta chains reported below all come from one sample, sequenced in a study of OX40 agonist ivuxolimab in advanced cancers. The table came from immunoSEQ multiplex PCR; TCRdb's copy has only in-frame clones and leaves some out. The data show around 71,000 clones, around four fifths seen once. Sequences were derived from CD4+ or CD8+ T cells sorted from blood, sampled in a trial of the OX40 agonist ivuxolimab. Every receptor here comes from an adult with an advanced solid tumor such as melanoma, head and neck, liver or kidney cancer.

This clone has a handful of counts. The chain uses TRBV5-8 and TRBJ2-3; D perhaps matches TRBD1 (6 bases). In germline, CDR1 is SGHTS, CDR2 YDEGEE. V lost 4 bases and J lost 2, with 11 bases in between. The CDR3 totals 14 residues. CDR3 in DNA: TGTGCCAGCAGCCTTACAGGGTTCACAGATACGCAGTATTTT. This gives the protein CASSLTGFTDTQYF.

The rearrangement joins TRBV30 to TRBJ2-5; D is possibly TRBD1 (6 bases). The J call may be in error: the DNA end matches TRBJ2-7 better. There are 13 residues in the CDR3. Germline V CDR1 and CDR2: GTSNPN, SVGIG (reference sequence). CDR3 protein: CAWSVQQGNEQYF. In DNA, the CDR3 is TGTGCCTGGAGTGTACAACAGGGTAACGAGCAGTACTTC.

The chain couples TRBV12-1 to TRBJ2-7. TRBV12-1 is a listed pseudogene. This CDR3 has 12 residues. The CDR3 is CASSFASYEQYF. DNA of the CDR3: TGTGCCAGCAGCTTTGCTTCCTACGAGCAGTACTTC.

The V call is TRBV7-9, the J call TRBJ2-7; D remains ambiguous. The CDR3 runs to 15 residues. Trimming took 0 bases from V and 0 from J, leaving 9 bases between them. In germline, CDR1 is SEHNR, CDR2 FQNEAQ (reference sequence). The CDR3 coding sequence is TGTGCCAGCAGCTTAGCGGGCAGAACCTCCTACGAGCAGTACTTC. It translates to CASSLAGRTSYEQYF.

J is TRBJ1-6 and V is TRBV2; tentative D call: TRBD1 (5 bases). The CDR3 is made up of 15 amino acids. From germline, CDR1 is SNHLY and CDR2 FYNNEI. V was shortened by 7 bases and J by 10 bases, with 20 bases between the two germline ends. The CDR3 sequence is CASIGQGQASSPLHF. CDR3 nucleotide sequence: TGTGCCAGCATAGGTCAGGGCCAGGCCTCCTCACCCCTCCACTTT.

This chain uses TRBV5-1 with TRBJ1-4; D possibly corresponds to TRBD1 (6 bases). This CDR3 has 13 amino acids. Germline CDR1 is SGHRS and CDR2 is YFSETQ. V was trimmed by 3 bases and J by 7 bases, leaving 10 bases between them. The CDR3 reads CASSSQGVEKLFF. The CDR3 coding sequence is TGCGCCAGCAGCTCACAGGGAGTTGAAAAACTGTTTTTT.

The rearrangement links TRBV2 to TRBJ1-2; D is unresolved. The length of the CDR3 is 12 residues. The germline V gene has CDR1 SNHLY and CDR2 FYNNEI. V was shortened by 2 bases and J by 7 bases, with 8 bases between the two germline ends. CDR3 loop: CASSELYGGYTF. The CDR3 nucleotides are TGTGCCAGCAGTGAACTGTATGGTGGCTACACCTTC.